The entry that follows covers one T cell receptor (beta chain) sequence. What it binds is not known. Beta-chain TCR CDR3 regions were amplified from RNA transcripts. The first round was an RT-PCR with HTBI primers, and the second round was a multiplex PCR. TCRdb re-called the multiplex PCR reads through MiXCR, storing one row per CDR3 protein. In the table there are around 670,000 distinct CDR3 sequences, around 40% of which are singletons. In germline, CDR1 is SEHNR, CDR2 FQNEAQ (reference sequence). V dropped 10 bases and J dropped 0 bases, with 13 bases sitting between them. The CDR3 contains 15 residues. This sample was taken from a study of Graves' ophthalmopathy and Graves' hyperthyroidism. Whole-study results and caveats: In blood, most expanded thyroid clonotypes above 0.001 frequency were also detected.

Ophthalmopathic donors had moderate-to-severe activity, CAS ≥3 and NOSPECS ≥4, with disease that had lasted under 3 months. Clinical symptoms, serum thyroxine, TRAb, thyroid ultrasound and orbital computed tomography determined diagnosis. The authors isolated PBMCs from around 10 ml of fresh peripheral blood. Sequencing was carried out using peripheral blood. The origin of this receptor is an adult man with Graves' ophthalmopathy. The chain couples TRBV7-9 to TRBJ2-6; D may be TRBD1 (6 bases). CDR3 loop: CANQQGSSGANVLTF. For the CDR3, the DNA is TGTGCCAACCAACAGGGCTCCTCTGGGGCCAACGTCCTGACTTTC.